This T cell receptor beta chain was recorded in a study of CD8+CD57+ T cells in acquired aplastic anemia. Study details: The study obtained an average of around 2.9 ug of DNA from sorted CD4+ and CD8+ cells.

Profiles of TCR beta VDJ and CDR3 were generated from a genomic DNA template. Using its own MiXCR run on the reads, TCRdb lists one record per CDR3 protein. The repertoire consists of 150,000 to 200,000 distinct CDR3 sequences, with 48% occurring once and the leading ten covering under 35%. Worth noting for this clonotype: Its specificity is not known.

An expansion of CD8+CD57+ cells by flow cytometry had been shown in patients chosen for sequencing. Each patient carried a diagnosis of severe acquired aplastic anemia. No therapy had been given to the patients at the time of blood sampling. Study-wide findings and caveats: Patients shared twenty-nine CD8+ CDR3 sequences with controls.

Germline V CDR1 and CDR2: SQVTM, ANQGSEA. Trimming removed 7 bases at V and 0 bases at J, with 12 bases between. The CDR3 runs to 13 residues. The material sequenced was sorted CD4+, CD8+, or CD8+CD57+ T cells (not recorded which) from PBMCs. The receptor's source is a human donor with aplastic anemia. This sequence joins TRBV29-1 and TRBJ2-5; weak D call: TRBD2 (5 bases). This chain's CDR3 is CSAHSDYQETQYF. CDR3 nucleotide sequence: TGCAGCGCTCATAGCGACTACCAAGAGACCCAGTACTTC.